This TCR beta chain was captured in a study of OX40 agonist ivuxolimab in advanced cancers. Study overall: Participants, 82.7% male, averaged roughly 59 years of age, ranging from about 20 to 80. Study results and limitations: A proportion of nonresponders additionally exhibited low normalized T-cell clonal expansion. Clones of CD4+ and CD8+ blood T cells grew by week 6 at doses of 0.1 to 3.0 mg/kg.

Remarks on this clone: The antigen is unknown.

The data were produced by immunoSEQ multiplex PCR, yet TCRdb's version contains in-frame clones alone and is incomplete. In the table there are 80,000 or so clones, about nine tenths of which are singletons. The germline V gene encodes CDR1 SEHNR and CDR2 FQNEAQ (reference sequence). V was cut by 1 base and J by 0 bases, with 10 bases left in between. The CDR3 runs 16 residues. This TCR derives from an adult with an advanced solid tumor such as melanoma, head and neck, liver or kidney cancer. The specimen was CD4+ or CD8+ T cells sorted from blood, collected in a trial of the OX40 agonist ivuxolimab. This chain joins TRBV7-9 and TRBJ1-3; no reliable D call. The CDR3 here is CASSLERTLSGNTIYF. The CDR3 coding sequence is TGTGCCAGCAGCTTAGAGAGGACCCTCTCTGGAAACACCATATATTTT.